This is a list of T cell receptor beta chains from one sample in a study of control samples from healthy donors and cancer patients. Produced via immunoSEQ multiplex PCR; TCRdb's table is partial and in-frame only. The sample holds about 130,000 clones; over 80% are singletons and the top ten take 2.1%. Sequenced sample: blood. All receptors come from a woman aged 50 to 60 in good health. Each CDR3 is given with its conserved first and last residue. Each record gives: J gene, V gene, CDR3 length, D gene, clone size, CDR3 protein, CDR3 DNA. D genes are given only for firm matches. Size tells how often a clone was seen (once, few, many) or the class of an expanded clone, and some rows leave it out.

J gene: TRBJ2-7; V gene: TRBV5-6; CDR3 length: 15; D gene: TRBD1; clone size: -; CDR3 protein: CASSPPGQGTYEQYF; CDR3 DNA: TGTGCCAGCAGCCCCCCGGGACAGGGGACCTACGAGCAGTACTTC
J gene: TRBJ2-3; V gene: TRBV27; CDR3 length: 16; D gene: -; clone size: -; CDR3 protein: CASSLWPNNRGDTQYF; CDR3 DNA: TGTGCCAGCAGTTTATGGCCCAACAACCGGGGCGATACGCAGTATTTT
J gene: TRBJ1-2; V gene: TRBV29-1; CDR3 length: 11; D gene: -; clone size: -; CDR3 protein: CSVERGNGYTF; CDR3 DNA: TGCAGCGTTGAGAGAGGGAATGGCTACACCTTC
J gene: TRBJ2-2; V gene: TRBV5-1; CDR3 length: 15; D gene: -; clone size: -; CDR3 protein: CASSLGTANTGELFF; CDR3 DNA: TGCGCCAGCAGCTTGGGGACAGCTAACACCGGGGAGCTGTTTTTT
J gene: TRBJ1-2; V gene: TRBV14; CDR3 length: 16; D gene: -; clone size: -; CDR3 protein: CASSIPGPRGDYGYTF; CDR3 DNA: TGTGCCAGCAGCATTCCGGGTCCTCGTGGGGACTATGGCTACACCTTC
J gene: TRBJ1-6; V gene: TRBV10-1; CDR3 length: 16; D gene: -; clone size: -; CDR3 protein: CASSEDPGRDNSPLHF; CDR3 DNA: TGCGCCAGCAGTGAGGACCCGGGACGGGATAATTCACCCCTCCACTTT
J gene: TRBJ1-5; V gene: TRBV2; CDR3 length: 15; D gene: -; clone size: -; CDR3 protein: CASSIQGSGSSTQHF; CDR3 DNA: TGTGCCAGCAGTATCCAGGGGAGTGGTTCATCGACCCAGCATTTT
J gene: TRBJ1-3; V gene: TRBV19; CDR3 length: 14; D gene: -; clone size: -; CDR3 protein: CASSIRTIGNTIYF; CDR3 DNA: TGTGCCAGTAGTATCCGGACAATTGGAAACACCATATATTTT
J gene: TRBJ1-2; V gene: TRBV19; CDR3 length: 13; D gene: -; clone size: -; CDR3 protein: CASSMRTSGGYTF; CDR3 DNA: TGTGCCAGTAGTATGCGGACCTCCGGTGGCTACACCTTC
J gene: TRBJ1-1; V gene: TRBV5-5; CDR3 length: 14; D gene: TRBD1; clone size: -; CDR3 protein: CASSLGQGRAEAFF; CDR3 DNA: TGTGCCAGCAGCTTGGGACAGGGGCGTGCTGAAGCTTTCTTT
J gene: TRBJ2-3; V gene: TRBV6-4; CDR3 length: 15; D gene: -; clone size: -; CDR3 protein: CASSDAAGSTDTQYF; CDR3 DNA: TGTGCCAGCAGTGACGCTGCGGGGAGCACAGATACGCAGTATTTT
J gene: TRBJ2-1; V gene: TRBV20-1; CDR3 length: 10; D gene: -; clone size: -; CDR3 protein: CSALFNEQFF; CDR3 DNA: TGCAGTGCTCTATTCAATGAGCAGTTCTTC
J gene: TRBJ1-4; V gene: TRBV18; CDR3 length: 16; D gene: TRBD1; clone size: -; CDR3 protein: CASSPTGQRTNEKLFF; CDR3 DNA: TGTGCCAGCTCACCAACGGGACAGCGAACTAATGAAAAACTGTTTTTT
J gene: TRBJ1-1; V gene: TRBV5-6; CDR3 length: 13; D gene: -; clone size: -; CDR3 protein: CASSLIEGTEAFF; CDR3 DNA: TGTGCCAGCAGCTTGATTGAGGGCACTGAAGCTTTCTTT
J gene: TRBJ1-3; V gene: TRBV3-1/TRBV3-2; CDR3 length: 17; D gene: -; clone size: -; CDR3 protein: CASSQEEGPSSRNTIYF; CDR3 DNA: TGTGCCAGCAGCCAAGAAGAGGGGCCGAGCTCTAGAAACACCATATATTTT
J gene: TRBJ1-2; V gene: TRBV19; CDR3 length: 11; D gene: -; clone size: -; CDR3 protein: CASRGLYGYTF; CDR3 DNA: TGTGCCAGTAGGGGTTTGTATGGCTACACCTTC
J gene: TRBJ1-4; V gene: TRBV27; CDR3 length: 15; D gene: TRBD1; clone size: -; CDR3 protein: CASRPGQGVWEKLFF; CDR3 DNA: TGTGCCAGCAGACCAGGACAGGGGGTATGGGAAAAACTGTTTTTT
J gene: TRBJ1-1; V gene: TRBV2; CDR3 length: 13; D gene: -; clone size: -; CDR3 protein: CASSGRLNTEAFF; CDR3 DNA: TGTGCCAGCAGCGGACGGTTGAACACTGAAGCTTTCTTT
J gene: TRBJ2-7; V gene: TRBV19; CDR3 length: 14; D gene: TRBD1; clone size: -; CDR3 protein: CASSLDRVSYEQYF; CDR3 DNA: TGTGCCAGTAGTTTGGACAGGGTCTCCTACGAGCAGTACTTC
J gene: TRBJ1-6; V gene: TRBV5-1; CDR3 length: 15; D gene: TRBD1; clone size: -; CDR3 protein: CASSGTGTGYSPLHF; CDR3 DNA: TGCGCCAGCAGCGGTACCGGGACAGGGTATTCACCCCTCCACTTT
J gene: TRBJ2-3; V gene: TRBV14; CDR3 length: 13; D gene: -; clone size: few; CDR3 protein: CASSQVDTDTQYF; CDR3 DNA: TGTGCCAGCAGCCAAGTTGATACAGATACGCAGTATTTT
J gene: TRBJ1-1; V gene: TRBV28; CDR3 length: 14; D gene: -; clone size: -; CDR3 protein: CASSLKRGVTEAFF; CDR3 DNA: TGTGCCAGCAGTTTAAAACGAGGGGTCACTGAAGCTTTCTTT
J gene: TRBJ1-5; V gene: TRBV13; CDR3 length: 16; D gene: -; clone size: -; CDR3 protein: CASRAVPGHSNQPQHF; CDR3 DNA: TGTGCCAGCAGGGCAGTCCCGGGACATAGCAATCAGCCCCAGCATTTT
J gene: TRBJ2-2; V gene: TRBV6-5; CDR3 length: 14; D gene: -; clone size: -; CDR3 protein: CASLRQAYTGELFF; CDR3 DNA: TGTGCCAGCTTGAGACAGGCATACACCGGGGAGCTGTTTTTT
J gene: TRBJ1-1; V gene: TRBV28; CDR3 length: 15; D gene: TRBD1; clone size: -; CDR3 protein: CASSLKGTGYPEAFF; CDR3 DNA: TGTGCCAGCAGTTTAAAGGGGACAGGGTACCCTGAAGCTTTCTTT
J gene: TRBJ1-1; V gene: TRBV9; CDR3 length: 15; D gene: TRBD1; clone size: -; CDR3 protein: CASSVIRGPGTEAFF; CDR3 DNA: TGTGCCAGCAGCGTAATAAGGGGGCCAGGCACTGAAGCTTTCTTT
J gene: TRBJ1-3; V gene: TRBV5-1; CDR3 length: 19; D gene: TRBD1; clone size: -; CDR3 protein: CASSLGVTGNPISGNTIYF; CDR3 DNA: TGCGCCAGCAGCTTGGGGGTGACAGGGAACCCAATCTCTGGAAACACCATATATTTT
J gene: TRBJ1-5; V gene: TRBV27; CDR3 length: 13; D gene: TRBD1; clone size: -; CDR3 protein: CASSEDREGPQHF; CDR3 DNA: TGTGCCAGCAGCGAGGACAGGGAAGGGCCCCAGCATTTT
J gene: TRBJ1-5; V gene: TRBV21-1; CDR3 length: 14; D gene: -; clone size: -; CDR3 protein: CASSNQDPREPQHF; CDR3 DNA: TGTGCCAGCAGCAACCAGGACCCTCGGGAGCCCCAGCATTTT
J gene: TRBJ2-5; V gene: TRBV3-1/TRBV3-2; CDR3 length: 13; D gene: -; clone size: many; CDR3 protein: CASSQDLLETQYF; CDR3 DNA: TGTGCCAGCAGCCAAGATTTGCTGGAGACCCAGTACTTC